The 31 T cell receptor beta chains in this list originate from one sample, sequenced in a study of CD4+ T cells in melanoma. Some clones are missing from TCRdb's copy, which holds only in-frame ones; the method was immunoSEQ multiplex PCR. This table holds 120,000 to 150,000 clones, around 90% found once. Source of these receptors: a human donor with melanoma.

The rearrangement joins TRBV30 to TRBJ1-2; D is perhaps TRBD1 (5 bases). Trimming pared 0 bases from V and 7 bases from J, leaving 18 bases between. This CDR3 is 15 amino acids long. Germline CDR1 is GTSNPN and CDR2 is SVGIG (reference sequence). CDR3 sequence (DNA): TGTGCCTGGAGTGTAGGGGTGCGGGCGGTTCGTGGCTACACCTTC. Amino acid sequence: CAWSVGVRAVRGYTF.

The chain couples TRBV11-2 to TRBJ1-1; D is perhaps TRBD1 (5 bases). Germline V lookup: CDR1 SGHAT, CDR2 FQNNGV. This CDR3 region has 13 residues. V dropped 5 bases and J dropped 7 bases, with 14 bases sitting between them. DNA of the CDR3: TGTGCCAGCAGCCCAAAGGGGATAAGTGAAGCTTTCTTT. Encoded protein: CASSPKGISEAFF.

The count of this clone is one. The chain has TRBV11-2 and TRBJ1-2, with 7 bases matching TRBD1. J was trimmed by 10 bases and V by 4 bases; bases with no gene match: 15. Germline CDR1 and CDR2: SGHAT and FQNNGV. The CDR3 loop spans 15 amino acids. The CDR3, as DNA: TGTGCCAGCAGCTCTTGGGGACAGCCGTCCTCTACCTACACCTTC. It codes for CASSSWGQPSSTYTF.

The chain combines TRBV6-6 with TRBJ1-2; tentatively, D is TRBD1 (5 bases). The CDR3 loop spans 16 amino acids. The germline CDR1 and CDR2 sequences are MNHNY and SVGAGI (reference sequence). Between the trimmed V and J ends, which lost 2 bases and 6 bases, there was a span of 19 bases. The CDR3 here is CASSYPPSSGTDGYTF. For the CDR3, the DNA is TGTGCCAGCAGTTACCCCCCAAGCTCAGGGACGGATGGCTACACCTTC.

V and J are TRBV5-4 and TRBJ1-2, with a possible D match to TRBD1 (6 bases). The CDR3 runs 13 residues. V gave up 7 bases and J gave up 8 bases, with 18 bases separating them. The germline V gene encodes CDR1 SGHNT and CDR2 YYREEE (reference sequence). The CDR3 region has the DNA TGTGCCAGCGCTGGAGGGGGGACTATCGGCTACACCTTC. Protein product: CASAGGGTIGYTF. The variable domain in full, completed from reference TRBV5-4 and TRBJ1-2, reads ETGVTQSPTHLIKTRGQQVTLRCSSQSGHNTVSWYQQALGQGPQFIFQYYREEENGRGNFPPRFSGLQFPNYSSELNVNALELDDSALYLCASAGGGTIGYTFGSGTRLTVV.

This chain connects TRBV7-9 to TRBJ2-6; D remains unclear. The V and J ends lost 7 bases and 2 bases respectively, with 9 bases between them. Looked up from germline, CDR1 is SEHNR and CDR2 is FQNEAQ (reference sequence). CDR3 length: 14 residues. The CDR3 nucleotides read TGTGCCAGCACCTTGGTGGCTGGGGCCAACGTCCTGACTTTC. Translation gives CASTLVAGANVLTF.

The count of this clone is one. The V gene is TRBV18, the J gene TRBJ1-1, with 7 bases fitting TRBD1. V shed 3 bases, J shed 2 bases, and the junction held 6 bases outside the gene matches. Germline V gene data show CDR1 as KGHSH and CDR2 as LQKENI. The CDR3 consists of 15 residues. The CDR3 DNA follows: TGTGCCAGCTCACCTAGGGACAGCCGAAACACTGAAGCTTTCTTT. The encoded protein is CASSPRDSRNTEAFF.

V gene TRBV5-1 combines with J gene TRBJ2-5; the match to TRBD1 covers 7 bases. Trimming removed 6 bases from V and 3 bases from J; junction bases left unmatched: 2. Germline V gives CDR1 SGHRS, CDR2 YFSETQ. This CDR3 region has 12 residues. The CDR3 loop is CASMGTEETQYF. In DNA, the CDR3 is TGCGCCAGCATGGGGACAGAAGAGACCCAGTACTTC.

The chain couples TRBV7-2 to TRBJ2-5; 8 bases align to TRBD2. Germline V lookup: CDR1 SGHTA, CDR2 FQGNSA. V lost 5 bases and J lost 7; bases outside the gene matches: 6. There are 13 residues in the CDR3. CDR3 DNA sequence: TGTGCCAGCAGCCCGGGACTAGGTGGGACCCAGTACTTC. Translation gives CASSPGLGGTQYF.

The rearrangement uses TRBV6-6 and TRBJ1-6; 9 bases fit TRBD1. This CDR3 contains 16 residues. Germline V gives CDR1 MNHNY, CDR2 SVGAGI (reference sequence). Unmatched junction bases numbered 14, after V lost 6 bases and J lost 11 bases. CDR3 nucleotide sequence: TGTGCCAGCAGAGCACAGGGGGCTGTCGCCATGGCACCCCTCCACTTT. This gives the protein CASRAQGAVAMAPLHF.

CDR3: CASSPLTQGRYSADKAFF. The CDR3 DNA follows: TGTGCCAGTAGTCCCCTAACGCAGGGACGTTATAGTGCCGACAAAGCTTTCTTT. The chain links TRBV19 to TRBJ1-1; TRBD1 might be the D (5 bases). Trimming stripped 5 bases from V and 9 bases from J, with 31 bases between. The CDR3 contains 18 residues. CDR1 and CDR2 (germline): LNHDA, SQIVND (reference sequence).

The rearrangement links TRBV7-8 to TRBJ1-1, with a possible D match to TRBD1 (6 bases). The CDR3 spans 13 residues. The V end lost 6 bases, the J end lost 3 bases, and 11 bases lay between the germline ends. Per the germline V gene, CDR1 is SGHVS and CDR2 is FQNEAQ. The CDR3: CASSFNRDTEAFF. The CDR3 region has the DNA TGTGCCAGCAGTTTTAACAGGGACACTGAAGCTTTCTTT.

This clone appeared once. The chain uses TRBV11-2 and TRBJ2-1; 10 bases are shared with TRBD2. The V gene's germline CDR1 is SGHAT and CDR2 FQNNGV. This CDR3 region has 15 residues. V was pared by 2 bases and J by 7 bases, with 5 bases of the junction left unmatched. The CDR3 DNA follows: TGTGCCAGCAGCTTACGAGCGGGGGGGAAGAATGAGCAGTTCTTC. It is translated as CASSLRAGGKNEQFF.

The CDR3 spells CASSGDSYNEQFF. The CDR3 DNA reads as TGTGCCAGCTCGGGGGACTCCTACAATGAGCAGTTCTTC. The chain recombines TRBV7-3 with TRBJ2-1; the D gene is possibly TRBD2 (6 bases). Germline CDR1 is SGHTA and CDR2 is FQGTGA. This CDR3 comprises 13 residues. Trimming took off 8 bases at V and 0 bases at J, with 8 bases between the two ends.

The rearrangement uses TRBV5-1 and TRBJ1-4; the D is unclear. Germline-derived CDR1 and CDR2 are SGHRS and YFSETQ. V dropped 0 bases and J dropped 4 bases, with 10 bases sitting between them. The CDR3 consists of 15 residues. CDR3 protein: CASSLESGYNEKLFF. The CDR3 nucleotides read TGCGCCAGCAGCTTGGAGTCAGGTTATAATGAAAAACTGTTTTTT.

The chain carries TRBV10-3 and TRBJ2-2, with 15 bases fitting TRBD2. Germline V gene sequence: CDR1 ENHRY, CDR2 SYGVKD. This CDR3 has 16 residues. J lost 6 bases, V lost 2 bases, and 1 base had no gene match. The chain's CDR3 is CAISEGLAGGPGELFF. CDR3 bases: TGTGCCATCAGTGAGGGACTAGCGGGGGGGCCCGGGGAGCTGTTTTTT.

The chain joins TRBV4-1 to TRBJ1-4; the D is unclear. Germline loops: CDR1 MGHRA, CDR2 YSYEKL. V shed 1 base and J shed 0 bases, with 12 bases lying between them. This CDR3 is built from 17 residues. CDR3 nucleotide sequence: TGCGCCAGCAGCCAAGCGTTGAGGAGCGCAACTAATGAAAAACTGTTTTTT. It translates to CASSQALRSATNEKLFF.

This clone was seen only a few times. The chain couples TRBV15 to TRBJ2-4, with D hard to call. Trimming removed 1 base at V and 0 bases at J, with 16 bases between. The CDR3 is 18 residues long. CDR1 and CDR2 from the germline V gene are LNHNV and YYDKDF (reference sequence). CDR3 sequence (DNA): TGTGCCACCAGCAGAGGCGACGCGAACGGGTTAGCCAAAAACATTCAGTACTTC. Residues: CATSRGDANGLAKNIQYF.

The chain carries TRBV29-1 and TRBJ2-1; 11 bases line up with TRBD2. Losses at the gene ends were 5 bases for V and 6 bases for J; bases not matched to a gene: 15. Germline CDR1 and CDR2: SQVTM and ANQGSEA. The CDR3 consists of 17 residues. The CDR3 is CSVTLGFGSGGGNEQFF. For the CDR3, the DNA is TGCAGCGTTACCTTGGGGTTTGGTAGCGGGGGGGGCAATGAGCAGTTCTTC.

The chain is built from TRBV2 and TRBJ1-5; D unclear. Trimming took off 5 bases at V and 5 bases at J, with 13 bases between the two ends. Per the germline V gene, CDR1 is SNHLY and CDR2 is FYNNEI. The CDR3 length is 14 residues. CDR3 DNA: TGTGCCAGCAGTACGGACGGGCCACATCAGCCCCAGCATTTT. Amino acid sequence: CASSTDGPHQPQHF.

The chain links TRBV2 to TRBJ2-5; possible D gene TRBD1, 6 bases. The J call is doubtful: the DNA matches TRBJ2-7 better. Looked up from germline, CDR1 is SNHLY and CDR2 is FYNNEI. The CDR3 covers 17 residues. The CDR3 region has the DNA TGTGCCAGCAGTGAAACTACCGTTGACGCAGGGGACTACGAGCAGTACTTC. The encoded protein is CASSETTVDAGDYEQYF.

CDR3 in amino acids: CASTGTGARNEKLFF. The CDR3 DNA follows: TGTGCCAGCACCGGGACAGGGGCCAGGAATGAAAAACTGTTTTTT. The chain couples TRBV6-1 to TRBJ1-4, with 10 positions matching TRBD1. The ends lost 7 bases at V and 5 bases at J; junction bases unmatched: 7. Germline V gives CDR1 MNHNS, CDR2 SASEGT. This CDR3 contains 15 residues.

The rearrangement joins TRBV20-1 to TRBJ1-1, with a possible D match to TRBD1 (5 bases). Per germline, CDR1 DFQATT and CDR2 SNEGSKA (reference sequence). Between the trimmed V and J ends, which lost 7 bases and 1 base, there was a span of 7 bases. The CDR3 loop spans 11 amino acids. The CDR3 nucleotides are TGCAGTGGTGGACAGAACACTGAAGCTTTCTTT. This gives the protein CSGGQNTEAFF.

This rearrangement joins TRBV27 to TRBJ1-2, with 7 bases identical to TRBD1. V lost 6 bases, J lost 5 bases, and 15 bases stayed unmatched. CDR3 size: 16 residues. CDR1 and CDR2 from the germline V gene are MNHEY and SMNVEV (reference sequence). DNA of the CDR3: TGTGCCAGCAGCCCTCAGGGGGGGGTTGGATTGTATGGCTACACCTTC. Residues: CASSPQGGVGLYGYTF.

The CDR3 nucleotides are TGTGCCAGCTCACCGTCGGGACAGGGCTTTTACGAGCAGTACTTC. This sequence encodes CASSPSGQGFYEQYF. The rearrangement links TRBV18 to TRBJ2-7; 9 positions agree with TRBD1. V gave up 3 bases and J gave up 4 bases; unmatched junction bases: 7. Germline V gene sequence: CDR1 KGHSH, CDR2 LQKENI. This CDR3 has 15 residues.

This clone was counted once. The rearrangement joins TRBV5-1 to TRBJ1-1; D is ambiguous. Trimming took off 5 bases at V and 2 bases at J, with 13 bases between the two ends. The CDR3 has 14 amino acids. Germline CDR1 SGHRS, CDR2 YFSETQ. CDR3 sequence: CASRLQEQNTEAFF. The CDR3 DNA reads TGCGCCAGCAGACTCCAGGAGCAAAACACTGAAGCTTTCTTT.

The rearrangement links TRBV27 to TRBJ2-2; no clear D gene. The ends were cut back, 8 bases at V and 3 bases at J, with 7 bases in the middle. Germline lookup yields CDR1 MNHEY and CDR2 SMNVEV (reference sequence). The CDR3 is made up of 12 amino acids. CDR3 DNA: TGTGCCAGCCGAAAGGACACCGGGGAGCTGTTTTTT. Translated: CASRKDTGELFF.

V gene TRBV5-1 combines with J gene TRBJ2-2; D unclear. V was clipped by 0 bases and J by 3 bases, with 6 bases between them. The CDR3 is made up of 14 amino acids. Germline CDR1 and CDR2: SGHRS and YFSETQ. CDR3 amino acids: CASSLASDTGELFF. CDR3 nucleotides: TGCGCCAGCAGCTTGGCCTCCGACACCGGGGAGCTGTTTTTT.

This chain connects TRBV30 to TRBJ1-2; D is unclear. Between the trimmed V and J ends, which lost 3 bases and 8 bases, there was a span of 10 bases. The CDR3 has 11 amino acids. The germline V gene encodes CDR1 GTSNPN and CDR2 SVGIG (reference sequence). The CDR3 nucleotides read TGTGCCTGGAGCCCTTCCAGAGGCTACACCTTC. It encodes CAWSPSRGYTF.

The chain has TRBV5-1 and TRBJ1-1; TRBD1 is a possible D gene (5 bases). In germline, CDR1 is SGHRS, CDR2 YFSETQ. Trimming took 6 bases from V and 2 from J, leaving 11 bases between them. The CDR3 length is 13 residues. CDR3 in amino acids: CASTRDANTEAFF. The CDR3, as DNA: TGCGCCAGCACCAGGGATGCAAACACTGAAGCTTTCTTT.

This sequence joins TRBV2 and TRBJ1-1; D is uncertain. V lost 4 bases and J 0 bases, leaving 6 bases between the germline ends. Germline V gene sequence: CDR1 SNHLY, CDR2 FYNNEI. The CDR3 totals 13 residues. CDR3 in amino acids: CASSGLMNTEAFF. The CDR3 nucleotides are TGTGCCAGCAGTGGACTGATGAACACTGAAGCTTTCTTT.